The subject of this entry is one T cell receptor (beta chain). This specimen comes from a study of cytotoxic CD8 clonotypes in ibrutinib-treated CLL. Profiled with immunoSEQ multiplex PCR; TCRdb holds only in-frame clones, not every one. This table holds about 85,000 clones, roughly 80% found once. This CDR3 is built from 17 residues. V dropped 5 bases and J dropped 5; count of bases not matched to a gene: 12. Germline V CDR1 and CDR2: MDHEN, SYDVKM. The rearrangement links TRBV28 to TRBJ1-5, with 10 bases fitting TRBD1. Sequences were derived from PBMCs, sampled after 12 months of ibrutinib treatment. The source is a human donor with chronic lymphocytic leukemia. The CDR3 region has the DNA TGTGCCAGCAGTCCCCGGGACAGGGGCCGGCGGGATCAGCCCCAGCATTTT. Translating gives CASSPRDRGRRDQPQHF.